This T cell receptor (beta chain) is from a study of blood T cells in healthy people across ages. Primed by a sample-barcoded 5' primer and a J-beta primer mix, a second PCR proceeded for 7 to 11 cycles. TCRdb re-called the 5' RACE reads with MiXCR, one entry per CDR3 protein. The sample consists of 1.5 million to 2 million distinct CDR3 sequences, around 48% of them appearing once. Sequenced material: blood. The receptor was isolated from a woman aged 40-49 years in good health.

In nucleotides, the CDR3 is TGTGCCAGCAGTCCCCGGGCCGTCGGGGAGACCCAGTACTTC. Protein product: CASSPRAVGETQYF. The chain has TRBV2 and TRBJ2-5; D call uncertain. The germline CDR1 and CDR2 sequences are SNHLY and FYNNEI. There are 14 residues in the CDR3. Trimming removed 5 bases from V and 5 bases from J, with 15 bases in between. Full variable domain (remainder filled in from reference TRBV2 and TRBJ2-5): EPEVTQTPSHQVTQMGQEVILRCVPISNHLYFYWYRQILGQKVEFLVSFYNNEISEKSEIFDDQFSVERPDGSNFTLKIRSTKLEDSAMYFCASSPRAVGETQYFGPGTRLLVL.